This T cell receptor (beta chain) was recorded in a study of cytomegalovirus exposure and HLA in healthy donors. Notes on the study in general: Reports indicate that TCR beta sequences accurately predicted the HLA-A and HLA-B alleles of most subjects. Later analysis identified several of the most significant clusters that appeared linked to common viral pathogens. A later analysis showed HLA-associated TCR beta chains outstripping equally common others in clonal expansion.

Both 60 Vbeta primers and 13 Jbeta primers went into the PCR. Repertoires were generated with immunoSEQ multiplex PCR, while TCRdb's copy carries only in-frame clones and drops some. The data contain over 100,000 clones, approximately 76% of them seen just once; the ten biggest clones take up approximately 7.7%. This clone occurred a few times. Its specificity is unknown. This clonotype was sampled from a woman between 50 and 59 years old in good health and CMV-seropositive. Sample: PBMCs.

CDR3 in amino acids: CATSSRTGYYEQYF. The CDR3 DNA reads TGTGCCACCAGCAGCCGGACAGGGTACTACGAGCAGTACTTC. The J gene is TRBJ2-7, the V gene TRBV15; TRBD1 matches 8 bases. This CDR3 has 14 residues. In germline, CDR1 is LNHNV, CDR2 YYDKDF (reference sequence). V trimming: 3 bases; J trimming: 3 bases; junction bases outside the gene matches: 4.